This T cell receptor beta chain was documented in a study of T cells in localized non-small cell lung cancer. A word on this clone: As yet, its antigen is unknown.

Overall study findings and caveats: Uninvolved adjacent lung had the highest recorded T cell clonality, with tumor below it. Elevated circulating T cell density in blood was associated with longer overall survival. Sequencing was limited to one tumor region, leaving the possibility of heterogeneity open.

With 1 base clipped from V and 1 base from J, the junction kept 1 base outside the gene matches. Germline V CDR1 and CDR2: SGHRS, YFSETQ. This CDR3 is 14 amino acids long. The repertoire was sequenced with immunoSEQ multiplex PCR; TCRdb's copy has only in-frame clones and lacks some. This table holds approximately 150,000 clones, approximately 88% found once. The sequence was obtained from a female donor at least 60 years old with stage I lung adenocarcinoma. The sequenced sample was peripheral blood, obtained before any cancer treatment. The J gene is TRBJ2-5, the V gene TRBV5-1; 7 nucleotides line up with TRBD1. As DNA, the CDR3 is TGCGCCAGCAGCTTGACAGGGGTCCAAGAGACCCAGTACTTC. Amino acid sequence: CASSLTGVQETQYF. The full variable domain, completed using reference TRBV5-1 and TRBJ2-5, is KAGVTQTPRYLIKTRGQQVTLSCSPISGHRSVSWYQQTPGQGLQFLFEYFSETQRNKGNFPGRFSGRQFSNSRSEMNVSTLELGDSALYLCASSLTGVQETQYFGPGTRLLVL.